This is a list of T cell receptor beta chains from one sample in a study of cytomegalovirus exposure and HLA in healthy donors. TCRdb's table, derived via immunoSEQ multiplex PCR, lists solely in-frame clones and lacks some. There are a few hundred thousand clones in the sample; around 88% occur only once, and more than 0.8% lies in the top ten. The sample taken for sequencing was PBMCs. All receptors come from a woman aged 18-29 years in good health and CMV-seronegative. Each CDR3 is given with its conserved first and last residue.

V gene	J gene	CDR3 protein
TRBV2	TRBJ2-2	CASSLSGSWIGELFF
TRBV7-9	TRBJ2-1	CSGGGTEQFF
TRBV30	TRBJ2-3	CASDAGGGDTQYF
TRBV29-1	TRBJ2-7	CSRMGQGFYEQYF
TRBV4-1	TRBJ2-1	CASSQEGTSHYNEQFF
TRBV18	TRBJ2-3	CASSTLAGTSTDTQYF
TRBV28	TRBJ2-2	CASNIGQGWGGELFF
TRBV19	TRBJ2-1	CASSIRAPPPYNEQFF
TRBV5-6	TRBJ2-3	CASSLWSGFTDTQYF
TRBV10-1	TRBJ2-3	CASSWGLGTDTQYF
TRBV2	TRBJ1-3	CAACRGLDGNTIYF
TRBV5-1	TRBJ2-1	CASSSRDYQFF
TRBV7-6	TRBJ2-1	CASSDRGEGNEQFF
TRBV5-4	TRBJ2-3	CASSSAGGTDTQYF
TRBV9	TRBJ2-3	CASSVNQRGTDTQYF
TRBV18	TRBJ2-2	CASSLRTGNTGELFF
TRBV25-1	TRBJ2-1	CASRPGPGASGSGNEQFF
TRBV5-1	TRBJ2-1	CASSWWWSAGVGEQFF
TRBV6-1	TRBJ1-1	CASSPPGLSTEAFF
TRBV9	TRBJ2-7	CASSVAGGAPYEQYF